This T cell receptor beta chain stems from a study of cytomegalovirus exposure and HLA in healthy donors. The protocol was immunoSEQ multiplex PCR, while the TCRdb copy is restricted to in-frame clones and leaves out a portion. Here the sample spans roughly 330,000 clones, 75% to 90% being singletons. The CDR3 extends over 15 amino acids. V shed 0 bases and J 8 bases; nucleotides not matched to a gene: 4. Germline V lookup: CDR1 GTSNPN, CDR2 SVGIG (reference sequence). The specimen sequenced was PBMCs. This TCR was recovered from a woman aged 25 to 45 in good health and CMV-seropositive. This chain connects TRBV30 to TRBJ2-1; 13 positions match TRBD2. DNA of the CDR3: TGTGCCTGGAGTGTACCGACTAGCGGGAGGTATGAGCAGTTCTTC. This gives the protein CAWSVPTSGRYEQFF.